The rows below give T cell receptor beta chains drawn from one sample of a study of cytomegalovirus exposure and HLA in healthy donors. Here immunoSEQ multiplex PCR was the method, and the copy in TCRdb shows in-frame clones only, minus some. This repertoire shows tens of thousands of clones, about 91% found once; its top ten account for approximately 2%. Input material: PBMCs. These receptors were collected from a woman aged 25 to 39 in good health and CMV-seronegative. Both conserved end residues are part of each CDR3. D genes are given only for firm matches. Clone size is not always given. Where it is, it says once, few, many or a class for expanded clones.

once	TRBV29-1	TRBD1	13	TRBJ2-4	CSVRTGGLNIQYF	TGCAGCGTACGGACAGGGGGCTTGAACATTCAGTACTTC
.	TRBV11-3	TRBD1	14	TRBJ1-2	CASSLVGGGHGYTF	TGTGCCAGCAGCTTAGTTGGAGGGGGCCATGGCTACACCTTC
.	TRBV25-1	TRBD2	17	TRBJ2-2	CASSILGLAGGTGELFF	TGTGCCAGCAGTATATTAGGGCTAGCGGGAGGAACCGGGGAGCTGTTTTTT
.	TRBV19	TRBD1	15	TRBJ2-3	CASSHGQGAGDTQYF	TGTGCCAGTAGTCACGGACAGGGGGCGGGAGATACGCAGTATTTT
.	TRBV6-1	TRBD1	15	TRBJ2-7	CASSAQYRGAYEQYF	TGTGCCAGCAGCGCCCAATACAGGGGAGCCTACGAGCAGTACTTC
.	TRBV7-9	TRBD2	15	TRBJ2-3	CASSNLAGVRDTQYF	TGTGCCAGCAGCAACTTAGCGGGAGTAAGAGATACGCAGTATTTT
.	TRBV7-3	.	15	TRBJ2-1	CASSLMASEVGEQFF	TGTGCCAGCAGCTTAATGGCTAGCGAGGTTGGTGAGCAGTTCTTC
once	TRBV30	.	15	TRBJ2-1	CAWSVVGSIYNEQFF	TGTGCCTGGAGTGTCGTTGGGAGTATCTACAATGAGCAGTTCTTC
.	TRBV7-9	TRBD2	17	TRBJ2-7	CASSYGLAGDSSYEQYF	TGTGCCAGCAGCTACGGACTAGCGGGAGATAGTTCCTACGAGCAGTACTTC
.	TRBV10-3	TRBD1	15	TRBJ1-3	CATQDRANSGNTIYF	TGTGCCACCCAGGACAGGGCTAACTCTGGAAACACCATATATTTT
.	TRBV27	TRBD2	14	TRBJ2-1	CASSRLAGDNEQFF	TGTGCCAGCAGTCGACTAGCGGGAGATAATGAGCAGTTCTTC
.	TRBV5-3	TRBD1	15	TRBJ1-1	CARSRPVTGGTEAFF	TGTGCCAGAAGCCGGCCCGTTACAGGGGGCACTGAAGCTTTCTTT
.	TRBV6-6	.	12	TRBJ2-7	CASSAQGNEQYF	TGTGCCAGCAGTGCTCAGGGCAACGAGCAGTACTTC
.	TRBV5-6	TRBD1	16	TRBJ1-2	CASSEAGTGALYGYTF	TGTGCCAGCAGTGAGGCCGGGACAGGGGCCCTCTATGGCTACACCTTC
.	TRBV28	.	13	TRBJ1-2	CASRPTGTDGYTF	TGTGCCAGCAGGCCCACAGGGACGGATGGCTACACCTTC
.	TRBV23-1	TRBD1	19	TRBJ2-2	CASGLRDRGLIRNTGELFF	TGCGCCAGCGGGCTCCGGGACAGGGGGCTAATTAGGAACACCGGGGAGCTGTTTTTT
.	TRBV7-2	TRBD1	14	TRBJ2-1	CALPAGTGRNEQFF	TGTGCCTTACCAGCCGGGACAGGGCGTAATGAGCAGTTCTTC
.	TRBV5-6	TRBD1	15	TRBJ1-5	CASSLRDRVDQPQHF	TGTGCCAGCAGCCTCCGGGACAGGGTGGATCAGCCCCAGCATTTT
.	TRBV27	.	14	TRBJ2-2	CASRGSGSAGELFF	TGTGCCAGCAGGGGGAGCGGGTCTGCCGGGGAGCTGTTTTTT
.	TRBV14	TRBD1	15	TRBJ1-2	CASSPTGTGIYGYTF	TGTGCCAGCAGCCCTACCGGGACAGGGATCTATGGCTACACCTTC
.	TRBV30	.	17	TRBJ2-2	CAWRAKQGKPNTGELFF	TGTGCCTGGAGGGCGAAACAGGGTAAACCGAACACCGGGGAGCTGTTTTTT
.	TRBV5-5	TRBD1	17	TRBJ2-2	CASSWTGDRPNTGELFF	TGTGCCAGCAGCTGGACAGGGGACAGGCCGAACACCGGGGAGCTGTTTTTT